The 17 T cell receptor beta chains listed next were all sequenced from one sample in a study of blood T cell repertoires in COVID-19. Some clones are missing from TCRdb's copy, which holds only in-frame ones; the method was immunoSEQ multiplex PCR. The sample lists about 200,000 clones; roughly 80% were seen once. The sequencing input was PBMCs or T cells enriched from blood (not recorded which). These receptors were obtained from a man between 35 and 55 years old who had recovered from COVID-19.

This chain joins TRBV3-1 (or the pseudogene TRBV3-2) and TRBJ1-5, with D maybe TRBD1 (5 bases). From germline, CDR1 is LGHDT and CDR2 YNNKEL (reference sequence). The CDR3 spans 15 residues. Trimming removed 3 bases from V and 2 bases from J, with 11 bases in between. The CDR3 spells CASSQDTGGNQPQHF. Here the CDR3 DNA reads TGTGCCAGCAGCCAGGATACGGGGGGCAATCAGCCCCAGCATTTT.

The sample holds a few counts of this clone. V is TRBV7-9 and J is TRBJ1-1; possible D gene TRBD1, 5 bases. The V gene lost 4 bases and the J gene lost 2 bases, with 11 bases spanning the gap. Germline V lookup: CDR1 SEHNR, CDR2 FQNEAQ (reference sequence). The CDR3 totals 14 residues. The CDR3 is CASSSDTANTEAFF. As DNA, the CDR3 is TGTGCCAGCAGCTCGGACACCGCTAACACTGAAGCTTTCTTT.

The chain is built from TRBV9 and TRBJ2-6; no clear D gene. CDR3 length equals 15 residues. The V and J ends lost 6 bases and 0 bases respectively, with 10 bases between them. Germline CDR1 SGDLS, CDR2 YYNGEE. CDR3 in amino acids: CASTPRVSGANVLTF. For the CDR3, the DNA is TGTGCCAGCACTCCCCGTGTCTCTGGGGCCAACGTCCTGACTTTC.

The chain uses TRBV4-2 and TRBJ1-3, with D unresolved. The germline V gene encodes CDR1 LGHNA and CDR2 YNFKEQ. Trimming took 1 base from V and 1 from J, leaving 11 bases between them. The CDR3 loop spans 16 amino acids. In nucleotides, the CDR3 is TGTGCCAGCAGCCAAGGACTGGTCCTTTCTGGAAACACCATATATTTT. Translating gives CASSQGLVLSGNTIYF.

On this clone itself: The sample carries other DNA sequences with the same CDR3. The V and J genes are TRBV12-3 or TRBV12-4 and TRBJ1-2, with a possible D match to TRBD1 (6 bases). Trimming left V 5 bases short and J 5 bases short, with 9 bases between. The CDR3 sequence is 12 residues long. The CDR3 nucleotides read TGTGCCAGCAGTACAGGGCTTTATGGCTACACCTTC. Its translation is CASSTGLYGYTF.

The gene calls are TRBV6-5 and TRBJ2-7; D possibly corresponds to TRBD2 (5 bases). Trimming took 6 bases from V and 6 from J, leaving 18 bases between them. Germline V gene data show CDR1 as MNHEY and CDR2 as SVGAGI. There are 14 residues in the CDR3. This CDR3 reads CASRPPGWAFEQYF. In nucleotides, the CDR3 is TGTGCCAGCAGGCCTCCGGGATGGGCCTTCGAGCAGTACTTC.

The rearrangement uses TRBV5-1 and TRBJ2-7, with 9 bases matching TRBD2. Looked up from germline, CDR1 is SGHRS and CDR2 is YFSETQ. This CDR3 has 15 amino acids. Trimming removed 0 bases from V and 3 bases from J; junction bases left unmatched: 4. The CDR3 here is CASSLAQAGGYEQYF. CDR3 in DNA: TGCGCCAGCAGCTTGGCCCAAGCGGGGGGCTACGAGCAGTACTTC. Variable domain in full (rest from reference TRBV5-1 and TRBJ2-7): KAGVTQTPRYLIKTRGQQVTLSCSPISGHRSVSWYQQTPGQGLQFLFEYFSETQRNKGNFPGRFSGRQFSNSRSEMNVSTLELGDSALYLCASSLAQAGGYEQYFGPGTRLTVT.

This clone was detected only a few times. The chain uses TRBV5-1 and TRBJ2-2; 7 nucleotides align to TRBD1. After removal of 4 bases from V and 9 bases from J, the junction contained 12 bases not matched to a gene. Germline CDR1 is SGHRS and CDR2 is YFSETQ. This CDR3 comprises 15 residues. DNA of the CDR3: TGCGCCAGCAGCCTCGACAGGGCAAGCGAAAGGGAGCTGTTTTTT. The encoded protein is CASSLDRASERELFF.

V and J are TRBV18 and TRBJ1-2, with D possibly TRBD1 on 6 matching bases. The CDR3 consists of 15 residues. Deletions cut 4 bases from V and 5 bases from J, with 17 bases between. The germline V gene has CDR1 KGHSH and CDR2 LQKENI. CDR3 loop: CASSLLQQGNYGYTF. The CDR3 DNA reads TGTGCCAGCTCACTCCTACAACAGGGAAATTATGGCTACACCTTC.

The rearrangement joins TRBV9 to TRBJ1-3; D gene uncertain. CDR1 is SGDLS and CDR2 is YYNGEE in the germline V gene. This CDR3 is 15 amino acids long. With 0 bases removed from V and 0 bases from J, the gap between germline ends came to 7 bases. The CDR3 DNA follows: TGTGCCAGCAGCGTAGCGGGGTCCTCTGGAAACACCATATATTTT. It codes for CASSVAGSSGNTIYF. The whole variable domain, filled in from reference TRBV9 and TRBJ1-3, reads DSGVTQTPKHLITATGQRVTLRCSPRSGDLSVYWYQQSLDQGLQFLIQYYNGEERAKGNILERFSAQQFPDLHSELNLSSLELGDSALYFCASSVAGSSGNTIYFGEGSWLTVV.

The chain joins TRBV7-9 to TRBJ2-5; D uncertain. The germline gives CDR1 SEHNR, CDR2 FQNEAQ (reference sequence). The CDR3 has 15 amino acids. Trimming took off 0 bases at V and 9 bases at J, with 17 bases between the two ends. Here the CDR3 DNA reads TGTGCCAGCAGCTTAGCGGGCAGTCCTCTGCAGGCCCAGTACTTC. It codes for CASSLAGSPLQAQYF. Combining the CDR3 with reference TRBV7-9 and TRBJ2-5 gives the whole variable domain DTGVSQNPRHKITKRGQNVTFRCDPISEHNRLYWYRQTLGQGPEFLTYFQNEAQLEKSRLLSDRFSAERPKGSFSTLEIQRTEQGDSAMYLCASSLAGSPLQAQYFGPGTRLLVL.

CDR3 region: CASSITGRTQYF. CDR3 DNA: TGTGCCAGCAGCATAACGGGAAGGACCCAGTACTTC. This chain connects TRBV11-2 to TRBJ2-5; D is perhaps TRBD2 (5 bases). The CDR3 loop spans 12 amino acids. V was shortened by 5 bases and J by 7 bases, with 11 bases between the two germline ends. Germline loops: CDR1 SGHAT, CDR2 FQNNGV.

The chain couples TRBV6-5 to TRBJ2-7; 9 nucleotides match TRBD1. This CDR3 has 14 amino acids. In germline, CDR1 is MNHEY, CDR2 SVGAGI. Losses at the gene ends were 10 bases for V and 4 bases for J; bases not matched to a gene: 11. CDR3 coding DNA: TGTGCCATCGGCGGACAGGGGCTTCTTTACGAGCAGTACTTC. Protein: CAIGGQGLLYEQYF.

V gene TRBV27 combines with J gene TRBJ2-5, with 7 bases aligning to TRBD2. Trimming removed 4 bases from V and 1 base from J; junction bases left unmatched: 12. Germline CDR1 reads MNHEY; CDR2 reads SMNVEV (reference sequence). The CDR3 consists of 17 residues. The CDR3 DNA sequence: TGTGCCAGCAGTTCCGTCCCTCAGGCGGGGGTCCAAGAGACCCAGTACTTC. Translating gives CASSSVPQAGVQETQYF.

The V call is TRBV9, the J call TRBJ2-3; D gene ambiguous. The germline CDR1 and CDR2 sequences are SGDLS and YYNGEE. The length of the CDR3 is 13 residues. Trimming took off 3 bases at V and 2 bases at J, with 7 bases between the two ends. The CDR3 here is CASSALTTDTQYF. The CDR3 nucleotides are TGTGCCAGCAGCGCGCTAACCACAGATACGCAGTATTTT.

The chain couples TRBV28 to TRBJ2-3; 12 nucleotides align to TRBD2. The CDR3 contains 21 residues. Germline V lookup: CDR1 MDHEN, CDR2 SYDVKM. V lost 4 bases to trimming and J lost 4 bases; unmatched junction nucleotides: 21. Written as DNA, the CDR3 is TGTGCCAGCAGTTCCCCCTTTTGGGCTAGCGGGGGGGCCAAAAGCCCAGATACGCAGTATTTT. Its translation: CASSSPFWASGGAKSPDTQYF. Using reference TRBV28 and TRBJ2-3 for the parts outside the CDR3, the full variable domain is DVKVTQSSRYLVKRTGEKVFLECVQDMDHENMFWYRQDPGLGLRLIYFSYDVKMKEKGDIPEGYSVSREKKERFSLILESASTNQTSMYLCASSSPFWASGGAKSPDTQYFGPGTRLTVL.

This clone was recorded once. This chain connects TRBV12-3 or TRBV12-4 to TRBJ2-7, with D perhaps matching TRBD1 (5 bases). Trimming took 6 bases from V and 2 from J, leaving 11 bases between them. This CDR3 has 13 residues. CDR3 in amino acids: CASSVTEAYEQYF. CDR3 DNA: TGTGCCAGCAGCGTGACAGAAGCCTACGAGCAGTACTTC.